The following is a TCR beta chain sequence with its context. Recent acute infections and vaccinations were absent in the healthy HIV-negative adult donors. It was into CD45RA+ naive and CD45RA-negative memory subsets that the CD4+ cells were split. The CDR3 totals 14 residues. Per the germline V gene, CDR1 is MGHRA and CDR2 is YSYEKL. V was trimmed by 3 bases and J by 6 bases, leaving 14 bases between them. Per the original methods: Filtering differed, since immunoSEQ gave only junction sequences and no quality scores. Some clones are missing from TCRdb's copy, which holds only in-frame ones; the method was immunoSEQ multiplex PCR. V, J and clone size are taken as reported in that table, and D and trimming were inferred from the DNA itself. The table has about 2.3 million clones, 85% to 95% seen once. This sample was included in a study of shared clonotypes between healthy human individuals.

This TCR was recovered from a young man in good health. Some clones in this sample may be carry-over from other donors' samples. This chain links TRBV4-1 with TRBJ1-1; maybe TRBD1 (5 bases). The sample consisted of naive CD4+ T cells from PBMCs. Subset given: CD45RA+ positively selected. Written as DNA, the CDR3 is TGCGCCAGCAGCCACCCCTGGGGGGGGGCTGAAGCTTTCTTT. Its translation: CASSHPWGGAEAFF.